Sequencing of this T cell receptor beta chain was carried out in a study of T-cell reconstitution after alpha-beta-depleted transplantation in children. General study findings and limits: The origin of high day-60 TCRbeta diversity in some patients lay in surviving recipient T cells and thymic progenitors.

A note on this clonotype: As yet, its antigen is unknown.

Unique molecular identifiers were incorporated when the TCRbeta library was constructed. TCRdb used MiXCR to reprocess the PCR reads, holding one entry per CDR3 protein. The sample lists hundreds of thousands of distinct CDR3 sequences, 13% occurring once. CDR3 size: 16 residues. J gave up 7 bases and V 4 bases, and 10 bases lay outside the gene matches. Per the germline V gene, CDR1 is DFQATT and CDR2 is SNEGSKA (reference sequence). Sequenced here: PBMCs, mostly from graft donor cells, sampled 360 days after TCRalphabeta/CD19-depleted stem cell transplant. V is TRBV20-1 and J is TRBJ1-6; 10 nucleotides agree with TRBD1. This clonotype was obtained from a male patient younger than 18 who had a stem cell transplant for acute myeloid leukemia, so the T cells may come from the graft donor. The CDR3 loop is CSATWGGQGWNSPLHF. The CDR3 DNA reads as TGCAGTGCTACATGGGGGGGACAGGGGTGGAATTCACCCCTCCACTTT.